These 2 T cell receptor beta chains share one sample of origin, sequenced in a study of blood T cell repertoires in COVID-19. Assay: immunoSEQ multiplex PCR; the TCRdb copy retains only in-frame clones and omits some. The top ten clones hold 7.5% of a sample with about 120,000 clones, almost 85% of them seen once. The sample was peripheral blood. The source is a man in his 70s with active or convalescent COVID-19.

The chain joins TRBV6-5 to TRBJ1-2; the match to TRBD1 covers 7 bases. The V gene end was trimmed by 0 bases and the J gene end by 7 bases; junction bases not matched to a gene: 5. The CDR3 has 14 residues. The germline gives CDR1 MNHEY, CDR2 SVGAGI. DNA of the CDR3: TGTGCCAGCAGTTACTCGACAGGGATCGGTGGCTACACCTTC. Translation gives CASSYSTGIGGYTF.

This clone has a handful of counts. The CDR3 here is CASSPTGGNTEAFF. CDR3 nucleotides: TGTGCCAGCAGTCCGACCGGGGGGAACACTGAAGCTTTCTTT. The chain uses TRBV6-6 and TRBJ1-1; D is perhaps TRBD1 (5 bases). Germline V gene sequence: CDR1 MNHNY, CDR2 SVGAGI (reference sequence). Trimming removed 5 bases from V and 1 base from J, with 11 bases in between. The CDR3 runs to 14 residues.